The present T cell receptor beta chain was sequenced within a study of T cells after yellow fever vaccination. The study, taken as a whole, reports: Just a small share of clonotypes turned up in the CD4 compartment as well as the CD8 compartment. Abundant bulk-derived clonotypes could contaminate FACS-sorted repertoires. Primary-vaccination clones mostly resurfaced post-booster (nearly 97% CD4, approximately 90% CD8).

Trimming left V 6 bases short and J 3 bases short, with 11 bases between. Germline-derived CDR1 and CDR2 are SEHNR and FQNEAQ (reference sequence). The CDR3 covers 13 residues. Comments on this clonotype: No antigen is known for it.

Conversion of TCR transcripts into cDNA relied on 5'RACE template switching, which added a universal primer site and UMIs. MiXCR, run by TCRdb on the 5' RACE reads, gives a single entry per CDR3 protein. The sample has 230,000 or so distinct CDR3 sequences, roughly 6.3% seen once. The TCR comes from a man aged 30 to 45 who received the YFV17D yellow fever vaccine. This sequence joins TRBV7-9 and TRBJ1-1, with D unclear. The sample in question was CD4+ T cells sorted from PBMCs, obtained on the day of the yellow fever booster vaccination. The CDR3, as DNA: TGTGCCAGCAGTGTCAGCCTCTACACTGAAGCTTTCTTT. Protein: CASSVSLYTEAFF.